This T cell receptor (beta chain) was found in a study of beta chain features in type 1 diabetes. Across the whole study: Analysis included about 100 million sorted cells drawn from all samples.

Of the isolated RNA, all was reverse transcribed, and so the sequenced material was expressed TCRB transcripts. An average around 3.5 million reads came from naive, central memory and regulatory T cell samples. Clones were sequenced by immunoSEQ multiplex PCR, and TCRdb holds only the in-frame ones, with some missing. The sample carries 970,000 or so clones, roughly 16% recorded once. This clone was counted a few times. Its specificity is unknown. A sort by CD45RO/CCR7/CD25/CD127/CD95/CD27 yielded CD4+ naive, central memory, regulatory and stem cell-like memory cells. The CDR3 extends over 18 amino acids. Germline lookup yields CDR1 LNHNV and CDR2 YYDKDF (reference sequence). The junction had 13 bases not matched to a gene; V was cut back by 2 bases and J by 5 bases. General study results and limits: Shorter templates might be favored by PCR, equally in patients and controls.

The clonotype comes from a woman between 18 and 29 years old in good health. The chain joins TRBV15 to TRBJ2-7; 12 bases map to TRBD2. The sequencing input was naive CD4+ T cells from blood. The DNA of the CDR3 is TGTGCCACCAGCAGACGTCGCAGCGGACTAGCGGGATTGGACGAGCAGTACTTC. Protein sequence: CATSRRRSGLAGLDEQYF.